Presented here are 30 T cell receptor beta chains from one specimen sequenced in a study of blood T cell repertoires in COVID-19. Profiling relied on immunoSEQ multiplex PCR, and the TCRdb table lists in-frame clones only, not all of them. The sample holds 300,000 to 400,000 clones, roughly 90% seen once. The material sequenced was peripheral blood. The receptors here all came from a woman in her 30s with COVID-19, enrolled during active disease.

The V call is TRBV7-2, the J call TRBJ1-1; the match to TRBD1 covers 7 bases. After removal of 3 bases from V and 1 base from J, the junction contained 2 bases not matched to a gene. CDR3 length: 14 residues. Per germline, CDR1 SGHTA and CDR2 FQGNSA. CDR3 in DNA: TGTGCCAGCAGCTTGGAGGGGGCGAACACTGAAGCTTTCTTT. Protein sequence: CASSLEGANTEAFF. The variable domain in full, with the rest retrieved from reference TRBV7-2 and TRBJ1-1, is GAGVSQSPSNKVTEKGKDVELRCDPISGHTALYWYRQSLGQGLEFLIYFQGNSAPDKSGLPSDRFSAERTGGSVSTLTIQRTQQEDSAVYLCASSLEGANTEAFFGQGTRLTVV.

V is TRBV2 and J is TRBJ2-7; 9 positions agree with TRBD1. Unmatched junction bases numbered 1, after V lost 1 base and J lost 6 bases. The V gene's germline CDR1 is SNHLY and CDR2 FYNNEI. The CDR3 length is 13 residues. The CDR3 DNA follows: TGTGCCAGCAGTGAAGAGGACAGGGGCGAGCAGTACGTC. It yields the protein CASSEEDRGEQYV.

The rearrangement uses TRBV12-2 and TRBJ2-7; TRBD2 is taken as the D call from the table, unchecked against the DNA. TRBV12-2 is shown as a pseudogene. The CDR3 is made up of 16 amino acids. The CDR3 here is CASRLARRGVGVEQYV. The CDR3 DNA reads as TGTGCAAGTCGCTTAGCCCGACGGGGTGTCGGGGTCGAGCAGTACGTC.

V gene TRBV5-6 combines with J gene TRBJ1-2; TRBD1 matches 8 bases. With 4 bases clipped from V and 2 bases from J, the junction kept 7 bases outside the gene matches. The germline V gene encodes CDR1 SGHDT and CDR2 YYEEEE. The CDR3 runs to 15 residues. The CDR3 sequence is CASSAPRQGNYGYTF. CDR3 nucleotide sequence: TGTGCCAGCAGCGCCCCCCGACAGGGGAACTATGGCTACACCTTC.

The chain couples TRBV15 to TRBJ2-5; D is ambiguous. CDR3 size: 16 residues. Germline assignment: CDR1 LNHNV and CDR2 YYDKDF (reference sequence). V lost 4 bases and J lost 1, with 16 bases in between. The CDR3 reads CATSTDGRSRQETQYF. CDR3 nucleotides: TGTGCCACCAGCACCGACGGCAGGTCACGCCAAGAGACCCAGTACTTC.

The gene calls are TRBV6-5 and TRBJ1-2; the match to TRBD1 covers 9 bases. Trimming at V came to 2 bases and at J to 6 bases, leaving 1 base not matched to a gene. Germline CDR1 reads MNHEY; CDR2 reads SVGAGI. The CDR3 is 13 amino acids. The CDR3 DNA is TGTGCCAGCAGTTACGGACAGGGGAATGGCTACACCTTC. Its translation: CASSYGQGNGYTF.

The chain employs TRBV3-1 (or the pseudogene TRBV3-2) and TRBJ2-5; tentative D call: TRBD2 (6 bases). The CDR3 contains 14 residues. The V end was cut by 5 bases, the J end by 2 bases, with 12 bases between. Per germline, CDR1 LGHDT and CDR2 YNNKEL (reference sequence). The CDR3 nucleotides are TGTGCCAGCAGCAAGGGACTGATACAAGAGACCCAGTACTTC. Its protein product is CASSKGLIQETQYF.

As DNA, the CDR3 is TGTGCCAGCAAGAGCGGGGGGGGTGATACGCAGTATTTT. This encodes CASKSGGGDTQYF. The V and J genes are TRBV28 and TRBJ2-3; 10 nucleotides match TRBD2. CDR3 size: 13 residues. CDR1 and CDR2 (germline): MDHEN, SYDVKM. The V segment lost 7 bases and the J segment 6 bases; nucleotides outside the gene matches: 4.

V gene TRBV7-8 combines with J gene TRBJ2-1; TRBD2 aligns across 11 bases. This CDR3 comprises 16 residues. The germline V gene has CDR1 SGHVS and CDR2 FQNEAQ. The V gene end was trimmed by 5 bases and the J gene end by 4 bases; junction bases not matched to a gene: 7. CDR3 in DNA: TGTGCCAGCAGCGAAAGACTAGCGGGGCGTTACAATGAGCAGTTCTTC. Translation gives CASSERLAGRYNEQFF.

The DNA of the CDR3 is TGTGCCACCAGTGATCGCGGGAGGGACTACAATGAGCAGTTCTTC. This translates into CATSDRGRDYNEQFF. The rearrangement uses TRBV24-1 and TRBJ2-1; 9 nucleotides agree with TRBD2. This CDR3 comprises 15 residues. Germline trimming cut 3 bases from V and 3 bases from J; bases unmatched to any gene: 2. Looked up from germline, CDR1 is KGHDR and CDR2 is SFDVKD.

This clone was found once. The rearrangement uses TRBV30 and TRBJ2-4; D remains unclear. V shed 4 bases and J shed 3 bases, with 10 bases lying between them. The CDR3 consists of 13 residues. Germline-derived CDR1 and CDR2 are GTSNPN and SVGIG (reference sequence). This CDR3 reads CAWIHNYKNIQYF. CDR3 coding DNA: TGTGCCTGGATCCACAATTACAAAAACATTCAGTACTTC.

The chain links TRBV5-1 to TRBJ2-3; D possibly corresponds to TRBD1 (5 bases). Germline V lookup: CDR1 SGHRS, CDR2 YFSETQ. This CDR3 is built from 15 residues. V gave up 0 bases and J gave up 4 bases, with 12 bases separating them. CDR3 coding DNA: TGCGCCAGCAGCTTGGAGCCAGGGTTCGCAGATACGCAGTATTTT. Its translation: CASSLEPGFADTQYF. Using reference TRBV5-1 and TRBJ2-3 for the parts outside the CDR3, the full variable domain is KAGVTQTPRYLIKTRGQQVTLSCSPISGHRSVSWYQQTPGQGLQFLFEYFSETQRNKGNFPGRFSGRQFSNSRSEMNVSTLELGDSALYLCASSLEPGFADTQYFGPGTRLTVL.

This clone was detected a few times. The chain combines TRBV4-3 with TRBJ2-1; 10 bases match TRBD2. The germline V gene encodes CDR1 LGHNA and CDR2 YSLEER. Trimming removed 0 bases from V and 4 bases from J; junction bases left unmatched: 6. The CDR3 has 17 amino acids. CDR3 in amino acids: CASSQDTTSGRYNEQFF. DNA of the CDR3: TGCGCCAGCAGCCAAGATACGACTAGCGGGCGGTACAATGAGCAGTTCTTC.

The gene calls are TRBV6-6 and TRBJ1-2, with D perhaps TRBD1 (6 bases). From germline, CDR1 is MNHNY and CDR2 SVGAGI (reference sequence). V gave up 6 bases and J gave up 0 bases, with 23 bases separating them. The CDR3 runs to 18 residues. CDR3 coding DNA: TGTGCCAGCAGCCGACGGAGTTTTGGACAGACCGCTAACTATGGCTACACCTTC. Its protein product is CASSRRSFGQTANYGYTF.

V usage is TRBV27 and J usage is TRBJ2-3; TRBD1 agrees at 9 bases. Germline assignment: CDR1 MNHEY and CDR2 SMNVEV (reference sequence). J gave up 3 bases and V 5 bases, and 3 bases lay outside the gene matches. This CDR3 is built from 14 residues. The CDR3 bases are TGTGCCAGCAGTCGGGACAGGGCAACAGATACGCAGTATTTT. It codes for CASSRDRATDTQYF.

In this sample, this clone turned up once. This chain joins TRBV27 and TRBJ2-1, with TRBD1 identical over 11 bases. Germline CDR1 and CDR2: MNHEY and SMNVEV (reference sequence). The CDR3 consists of 16 residues. J was trimmed by 9 bases and V by 6 bases; bases with no gene match: 13. CDR3: CASSRPPGQGVGEQFF. CDR3 in DNA: TGTGCCAGCAGCCGCCCACCGGGACAGGGGGTAGGTGAGCAGTTCTTC.

V usage is TRBV6-5 and J usage is TRBJ1-1, with 9 bases identical to TRBD1. The germline V gene has CDR1 MNHEY and CDR2 SVGAGI. Germline trimming cut 6 bases from V and 7 bases from J; bases unmatched to any gene: 3. The CDR3 spans 12 residues. For the CDR3, the DNA is TGTGCCAGCAGGGGACAGGGAGGTGAAGCTTTCTTT. Translated: CASRGQGGEAFF.

The chain links TRBV7-2 to TRBJ2-3, with 8 positions matching TRBD2. CDR3 length equals 17 residues. Trimming cost V 0 bases and J 4 bases; bases outside gene matches: 9. In germline, CDR1 is SGHTA, CDR2 FQGNSA. The CDR3 sequence: CASSLAPGGGWADTQYF. The CDR3 region has the DNA TGTGCCAGCAGCTTAGCGCCCGGGGGGGGCTGGGCAGATACGCAGTATTTT.

This chain uses TRBV9 with TRBJ2-2, with D maybe TRBD1 (5 bases). Trimming cost V 4 bases and J 4 bases, with 14 bases left between them. This CDR3 is 15 amino acids long. From germline, CDR1 is SGDLS and CDR2 YYNGEE. The DNA of the CDR3 is TGTGCCAGCAGCCTGGGGCCCTCGAGCACCGGGGAGCTGTTTTTT. Amino acid sequence: CASSLGPSSTGELFF.

The chain employs TRBV11-2 and TRBJ1-2; possibly TRBD1 for D (6 bases). V lost 4 bases to trimming and J lost 2 bases, with 23 bases between them. The CDR3 loop spans 18 amino acids. Germline CDR1 reads SGHAT; CDR2 reads FQNNGV. This CDR3 reads CASSSLEPRQAINYGYTF. DNA for the CDR3: TGTGCCAGCAGCTCCTTGGAACCTCGACAGGCGATAAACTATGGCTACACCTTC. Supplemented by reference TRBV11-2 and TRBJ1-2, the full variable domain reads EAGVAQSPRYKIIEKRQSVAFWCNPISGHATLYWYQQILGQGPKLLIQFQNNGVVDDSQLPKDRFSAERLKGVDSTLKIQPAKLEDSAVYLCASSSLEPRQAINYGYTFGSGTRLTVV.

The rearrangement uses TRBV28 and TRBJ2-7; 12 bases are a match to TRBD2. Germline V gene sequence: CDR1 MDHEN, CDR2 SYDVKM. This CDR3 has 15 residues. Unmatched junction bases numbered 9, after V lost 6 bases and J lost 6 bases. CDR3 in DNA: TGTGCCAGCAGGGCTAGCGGGAGGGGATTCCGCGAGCAGTACGTC. Protein sequence: CASRASGRGFREQYV.

This clone was observed a few times. This chain joins TRBV10-1 and TRBJ2-5, with TRBD2 matching 11 bases. V shed 6 bases and J 3 bases; nucleotides not matched to a gene: 9. This CDR3 has 16 residues. Germline CDR1 WNHNN, CDR2 SYGVQD (reference sequence). CDR3 in amino acids: CASSPLTSGGKETQYF. The CDR3 DNA reads TGCGCCAGCAGCCCTTTAACTAGCGGGGGAAAAGAGACCCAGTACTTC.

V and J are TRBV12-3 or TRBV12-4 and TRBJ2-1; TRBD1 agrees at 8 bases. Trimming at V came to 5 bases and at J to 15 bases, leaving 9 bases not matched to a gene. CDR3 length: 12 residues. The CDR3, as DNA: TGTGCCAGCAGTCGGACAGGGTTTTTTCTGTTCTTC. Translating gives CASSRTGFFLFF.

The chain couples TRBV6-2 or TRBV6-3 to TRBJ2-1, with D maybe TRBD2 (7 bases). Looked up from germline, CDR1 is MNHEY and CDR2 is SVGEGT. This CDR3 contains 17 residues. Trimming removed 4 bases at V and 5 bases at J, with 21 bases between. The CDR3 nucleotides are TGTGCCAGCAGTTGGGGGCATTGGCGGGAGATTGACAATGAGCAGTTCTTC. Protein: CASSWGHWREIDNEQFF.

The genes are TRBV6-6 and TRBJ1-2; TRBD1 aligns across 7 bases. Germline V gives CDR1 MNHNY, CDR2 SVGAGI (reference sequence). V lost 2 bases, J lost 4 bases, and 10 bases stayed unmatched. The CDR3 loop spans 16 amino acids. CDR3 nucleotides: TGTGCCAGCAGTTACCCTCCGGGGCAGGGGGTCTATGGCTACACCTTC. Translation gives CASSYPPGQGVYGYTF.

The rearrangement links TRBV10-3 to TRBJ2-1; perhaps TRBD1 as D (5 bases). V lost 6 bases and J lost 4, with 13 bases in between. From germline, CDR1 is ENHRY and CDR2 SYGVKD. This CDR3 has 14 residues. The CDR3: CAISPLQGYNEQFF. Written as DNA, the CDR3 is TGTGCCATCAGCCCTTTGCAGGGTTACAATGAGCAGTTCTTC.

V and J are TRBV5-4 and TRBJ1-3; D remains unclear. The CDR3 has 15 residues. Trimming took off 3 bases at V and 2 bases at J, with 12 bases between the two ends. Germline V gene data show CDR1 as SGHNT and CDR2 as YYREEE (reference sequence). CDR3: CASSSLLSAGNTIYF. CDR3 in DNA: TGTGCCAGCAGCTCCCTCCTATCCGCTGGAAACACCATATATTTT. Looking up the rest from reference TRBV5-4 and TRBJ1-3 gives the full variable domain: ETGVTQSPTHLIKTRGQQVTLRCSSQSGHNTVSWYQQALGQGPQFIFQYYREEENGRGNFPPRFSGLQFPNYSSELNVNALELDDSALYLCASSSLLSAGNTIYFGEGSWLTVV.

This clone has only a few counts. The chain links TRBV4-1 to TRBJ2-2, with 8 bases identical to TRBD2. V was clipped by 1 base and J by 7 bases; unmatched bases: 8. Germline V gene sequence: CDR1 MGHRA, CDR2 YSYEKL. The length of the CDR3 is 16 residues. The CDR3 loop reads CASSQVAREVNGELFF. DNA of the CDR3: TGCGCCAGCAGCCAAGTTGCGCGGGAGGTAAACGGGGAGCTGTTTTTT.

This chain links TRBV6-5 with TRBJ2-2; D gene ambiguous. CDR3 length equals 13 residues. Germline V gives CDR1 MNHEY, CDR2 SVGAGI. V gave up 2 bases and J gave up 5 bases, with 6 bases separating them. The CDR3 loop reads CASSYTKTGELFF. The CDR3 DNA reads as TGTGCCAGCAGTTACACTAAGACCGGGGAGCTGTTTTTT.

The chain recombines TRBV7-6 with TRBJ2-4; 7 bases are a match to TRBD1. Losses at the gene ends were 0 bases for V and 7 bases for J; bases not matched to a gene: 6. This CDR3 spans 15 amino acids. Germline V gene sequence: CDR1 SGHVS, CDR2 FNYEAQ. In DNA, the CDR3 is TGTGCCAGCAGCTTAGCGCCCCAGGGGGAGAACATTCAGTACTTC. It codes for CASSLAPQGENIQYF. Drawing the rest from reference TRBV7-6 and TRBJ2-4, the complete variable domain is GAGVSQSPRYKVTKRGQDVALRCDPISGHVSLYWYRQALGQGPEFLTYFNYEAQQDKSGLPNDRFSAERPEGSISTLTIQRTEQRDSAMYRCASSLAPQGENIQYFGAGTRLSVL.